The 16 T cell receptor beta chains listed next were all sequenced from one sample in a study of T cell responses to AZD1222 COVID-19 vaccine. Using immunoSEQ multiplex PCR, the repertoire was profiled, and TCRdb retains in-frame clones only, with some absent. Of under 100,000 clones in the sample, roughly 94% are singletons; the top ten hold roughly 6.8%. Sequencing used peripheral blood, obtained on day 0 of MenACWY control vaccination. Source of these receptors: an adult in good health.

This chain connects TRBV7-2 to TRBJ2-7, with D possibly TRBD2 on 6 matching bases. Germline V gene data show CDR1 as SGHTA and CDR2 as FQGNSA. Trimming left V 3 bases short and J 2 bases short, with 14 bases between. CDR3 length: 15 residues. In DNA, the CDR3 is TGTGCCAGCAGCTTGGGGATCGGGGGACCCTACGAGCAGTACTTC. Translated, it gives CASSLGIGGPYEQYF.

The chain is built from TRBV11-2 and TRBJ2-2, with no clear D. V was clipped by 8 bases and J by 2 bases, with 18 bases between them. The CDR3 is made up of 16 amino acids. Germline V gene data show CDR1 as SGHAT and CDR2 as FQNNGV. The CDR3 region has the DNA TGTGCCAGCGTCTTAACCCTAACAGATAACACCGGGGAGCTGTTTTTT. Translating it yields CASVLTLTDNTGELFF.

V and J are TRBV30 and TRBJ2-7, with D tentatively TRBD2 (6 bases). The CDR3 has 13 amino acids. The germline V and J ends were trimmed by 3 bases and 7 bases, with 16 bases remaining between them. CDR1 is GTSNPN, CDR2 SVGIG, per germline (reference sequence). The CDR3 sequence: CAWSGGLGREQYF. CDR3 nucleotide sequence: TGTGCCTGGAGCGGGGGTTTGGGACGGGAGCAGTACTTC.

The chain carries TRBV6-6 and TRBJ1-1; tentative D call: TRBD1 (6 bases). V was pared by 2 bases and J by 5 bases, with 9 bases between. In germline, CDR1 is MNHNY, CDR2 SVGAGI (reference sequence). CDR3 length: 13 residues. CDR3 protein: CASSYRGGTEAFF. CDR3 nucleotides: TGTGCCAGCAGTTACCGAGGGGGGACTGAAGCTTTCTTT.

DNA for the CDR3: TGTGCCAGCAGTCTCGGGGGGGCCGGGGAGCTGTTTTTT. Translated: CASSLGGAGELFF. This rearrangement joins TRBV28 to TRBJ2-2; 8 bases align to TRBD2. The CDR3 totals 13 residues. Per germline, CDR1 MDHEN and CDR2 SYDVKM. The junction had 2 bases not matched to a gene; V was cut back by 5 bases and J by 6 bases.

The CDR3 DNA reads as TGTGCCAGCAGCTCGGACTGGTGGGAAAGCACAGATACGCAGTATTTT. Translating gives CASSSDWWESTDTQYF. The chain carries TRBV2 and TRBJ2-3, with TRBD2 as a possible D gene (5 bases). Between the trimmed V and J ends, which lost 6 bases and 0 bases, there was a span of 16 bases. The CDR3 length is 16 residues. In germline, CDR1 is SNHLY, CDR2 FYNNEI.

The CDR3 reads CASSHGQGAGDTQYF. The CDR3 nucleotides read TGTGCCAGTAGCCATGGACAGGGGGCAGGTGATACGCAGTATTTT. The V and J genes are TRBV19 and TRBJ2-3; 11 bases are a match to TRBD1. V trimming: 6 bases; J trimming: 6 bases; junction bases outside the gene matches: 8. Germline CDR1 and CDR2: LNHDA and SQIVND (reference sequence). This CDR3 has 15 amino acids. Full variable domain (outside the CDR3, taken from reference TRBV19 and TRBJ2-3): DGGITQSPKYLFRKEGQNVTLSCEQNLNHDAMYWYRQDPGQGLRLIYYSQIVNDFQKGDIAEGYSVSREKKESFPLTVTSAQKNPTAFYLCASSHGQGAGDTQYFGPGTRLTVL.

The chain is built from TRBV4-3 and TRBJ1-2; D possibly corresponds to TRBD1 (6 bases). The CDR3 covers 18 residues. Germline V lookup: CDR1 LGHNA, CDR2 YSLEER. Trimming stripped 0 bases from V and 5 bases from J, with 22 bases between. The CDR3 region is CASSQDSGAGTWMYGYTF. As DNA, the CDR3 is TGCGCCAGCAGCCAAGATTCGGGGGCAGGTACCTGGATGTATGGCTACACCTTC.

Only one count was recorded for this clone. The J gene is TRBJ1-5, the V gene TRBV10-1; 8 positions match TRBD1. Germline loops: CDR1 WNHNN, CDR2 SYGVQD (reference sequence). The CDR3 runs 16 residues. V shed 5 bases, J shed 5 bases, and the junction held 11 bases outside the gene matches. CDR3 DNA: TGCGCCAGCAGTAGGCAGGGGGCGATTAAAGATCAGCCCCAGCATTTT. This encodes CASSRQGAIKDQPQHF.

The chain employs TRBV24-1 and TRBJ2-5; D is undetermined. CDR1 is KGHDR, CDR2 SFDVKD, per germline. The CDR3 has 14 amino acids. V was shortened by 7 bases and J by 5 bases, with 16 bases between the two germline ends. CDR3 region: CATREKAGRETQYF. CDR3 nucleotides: TGTGCCACCAGGGAAAAAGCAGGAAGGGAGACCCAGTACTTC.

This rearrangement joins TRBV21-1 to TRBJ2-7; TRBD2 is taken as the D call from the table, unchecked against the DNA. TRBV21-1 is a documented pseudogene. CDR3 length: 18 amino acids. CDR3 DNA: TGTGCCAGCAGCAAAGAGGTCCCTTCGGGGGTCCCCACCTACGAGCAGTACTTC. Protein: CASSKEVPSGVPTYEQYF.

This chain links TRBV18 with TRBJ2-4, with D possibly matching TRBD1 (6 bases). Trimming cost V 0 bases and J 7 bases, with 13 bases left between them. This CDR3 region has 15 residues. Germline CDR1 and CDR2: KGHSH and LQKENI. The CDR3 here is CASSPPTRQVNIQYF. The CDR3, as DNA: TGTGCCAGCTCACCACCTACTAGACAGGTGAACATTCAGTACTTC.

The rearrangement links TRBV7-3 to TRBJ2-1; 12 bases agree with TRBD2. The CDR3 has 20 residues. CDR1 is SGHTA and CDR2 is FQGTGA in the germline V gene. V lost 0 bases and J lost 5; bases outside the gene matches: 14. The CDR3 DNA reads TGTGCCAGCAGCTTAACAGTAGGGACTAGCGGGTTCCAGCCCCACAATGAGCAGTTCTTC. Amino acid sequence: CASSLTVGTSGFQPHNEQFF. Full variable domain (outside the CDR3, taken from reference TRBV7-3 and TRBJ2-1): GAGVSQTPSNKVTEKGKYVELRCDPISGHTALYWYRQSLGQGPEFLIYFQGTGAADDSGLPNDRFFAVRPEGSVSTLKIQRTERGDSAVYLCASSLTVGTSGFQPHNEQFFGPGTRLTVL.

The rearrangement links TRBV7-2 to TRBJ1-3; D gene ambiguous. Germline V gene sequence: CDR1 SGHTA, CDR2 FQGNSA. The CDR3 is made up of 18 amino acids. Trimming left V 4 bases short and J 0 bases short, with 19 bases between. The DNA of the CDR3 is TGTGCCAGCAGCTCCCCCCCAGGCGCAATTGTCTCTGGAAACACCATATATTTT. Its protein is CASSSPPGAIVSGNTIYF.

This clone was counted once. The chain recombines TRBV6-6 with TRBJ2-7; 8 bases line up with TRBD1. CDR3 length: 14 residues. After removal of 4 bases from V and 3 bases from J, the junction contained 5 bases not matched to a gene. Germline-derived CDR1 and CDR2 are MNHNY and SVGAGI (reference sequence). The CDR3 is CASSSQGGSYEQYF. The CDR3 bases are TGTGCCAGCAGTTCACAGGGGGGCAGCTACGAGCAGTACTTC.

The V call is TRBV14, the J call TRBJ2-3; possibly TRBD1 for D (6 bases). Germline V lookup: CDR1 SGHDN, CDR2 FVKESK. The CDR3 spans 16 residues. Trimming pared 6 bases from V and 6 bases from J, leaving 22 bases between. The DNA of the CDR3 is TGTGCCAGCAGGCCGAGGGGATACCAGGGGATGGATACGCAGTATTTT. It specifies CASRPRGYQGMDTQYF.